This T cell receptor (beta chain) was recovered during a study of technical replicates of blood from a handful of donors. Sequenced by immunoSEQ multiplex PCR; TCRdb stores in-frame clones only, minus some. This table has 13,000 to 15,000 clones, 60% to 80% appearing once. The germline V gene encodes CDR1 SEHNR and CDR2 FQNEAQ (reference sequence). After removal of 5 bases from V and 5 bases from J, the junction contained 2 bases not matched to a gene. The CDR3 length is 14 residues. This chain joins TRBV7-9 and TRBJ2-3; 12 bases map to TRBD2. Sequenced material: PBMCs. The sequence came from a human donor in good health. The CDR3 sequence is CASSVGLAGDTQYF. The DNA for the CDR3 is TGTGCCAGCAGCGTGGGACTAGCGGGAGATACGCAGTATTTT.